This entry is about one TCR beta chain. This clonotype was recorded many times. Its antigen specificity is not known. Per-nucleotide qualities are absent, and no much larger clonotype sits a single base away. This sample is drawn from a study of early T cells in non-severe SARS-CoV-2 infection (dated by TCRdb to 2020 to 2023). For the wider study: Because TCR sequencing relied on bulk RNA taken from unsorted whole blood, pairing of alpha and beta chains was not possible. The full study reports these points: VDJdb matching was skewed toward anti-spike CD8 responses and likely underestimated virus-specific expansions, missing private and CD4 specificities.

The study was a case-control design nested within a healthcare worker cohort in London, UK, with weekly nasopharyngeal swab PCR tests and blood sampling. Healthcare workers were enrolled in the week of the UK lockdown, from 23 to 31 March 2020, and were followed every week for up to roughly 16 weeks. Library construction relied on 5' RACE. The data were produced on a NextSeq 500. To correct for sequencing error and PCR bias, the TCR library protocol tagged individual cDNA molecules with unique molecular identifiers. Sequencing covered both TCR alpha and beta chains, and within each sample the abundances of alpha and beta sequences were tightly co-correlated. The published analysis was carried out like this. V gene, J gene and CDR3 annotation of TCR sequences was performed with Decombinator V4. Expanded TCRs were defined as changing significantly between any two time points under a Poisson model with p below 0.0001. TCR abundances were normalised to the total number of TCRs sequenced in each sample and reported as counts per million. TRAV1-2 paired with TRAJ12, TRAJ20 or TRAJ33 defined MAIT TCRs, while TRAV10 paired with TRAJ18 defined iNKT TCRs. VDJdb, accessed on 1 November 2021, was searched for TCRs annotated for CMV, EBV and SARS-CoV-2, and TCRs annotated for more than one antigen were excluded. The raw public reads went through TCRdb reprocessing: fastp at Q25, MiXCR clone calling, in-frame beta chains kept. Merged by CDR3 protein, the rows form single entries marked with the most common genes and DNA. The V and J calls follow TCRdb's processing rather than the paper's. Here the sample has over 20,000 distinct CDR3 sequences; around 5% occur a single time. Of the sample, approximately 4.3% falls within the top ten clones.

The germline V gene yields MDHEN for CDR1 and SYDVKM for CDR2. Reading from cysteine to phenylalanine, the CDR3 counts 13 amino acids. Only the CDR3 part of the read is kept: 39 bases, read in frame from the first base. V is pared back by 5 bases and J by 4 bases, with 11 bases lying between the germline termini. The sample taken for sequencing was whole blood. The source is an adult who was a healthcare worker with PCR-confirmed SARS-CoV-2 infection or an uninfected control (not recorded which). Here the chain combines TRBV28 and TRBJ1-1, and the D gene may be TRBD1, 5 bases matching. The CDR3 in this case is CASSRTRGTEAFF. Read as DNA, the sequence is TGTGCCAGCAGTAGGACAAGAGGCACTGAAGCTTTCTTT. Outside the CDR3, residues come from the reference TRBV28 and TRBJ1-1 proteins, so the full variable domain is: DVKVTQSSRYLVKRTGEKVFLECVQDMDHENMFWYRQDPGLGLRLIYFSYDVKMKEKGDIPEGYSVSREKKERFSLILESASTNQTSMYLCASSRTRGTEAFFGQGTRLTVV.